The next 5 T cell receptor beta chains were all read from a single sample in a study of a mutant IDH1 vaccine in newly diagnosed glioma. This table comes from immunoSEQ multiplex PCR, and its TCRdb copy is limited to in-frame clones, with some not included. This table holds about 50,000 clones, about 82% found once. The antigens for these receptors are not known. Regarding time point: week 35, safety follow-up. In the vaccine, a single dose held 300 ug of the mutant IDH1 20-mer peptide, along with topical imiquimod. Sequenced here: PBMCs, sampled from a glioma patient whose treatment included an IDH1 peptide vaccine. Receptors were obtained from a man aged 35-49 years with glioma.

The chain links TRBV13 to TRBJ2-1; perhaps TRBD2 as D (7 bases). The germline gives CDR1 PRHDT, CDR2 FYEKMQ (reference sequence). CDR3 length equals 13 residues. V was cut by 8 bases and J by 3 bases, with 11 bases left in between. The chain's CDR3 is CASAGANYNEQFF. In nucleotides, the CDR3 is TGTGCCAGCGCGGGGGCGAACTACAATGAGCAGTTCTTC.

CDR3 sequence (DNA): TGTGCCAGCAGCCAAGGGGTAGGGGGCGCGGAACAGCCCCAGCATTTT. Translated, it gives CASSQGVGGAEQPQHF. This sequence joins TRBV14 and TRBJ1-5; 7 bases are a match to TRBD1. The CDR3 is 16 residues long. Trimming took 1 base from V and 7 from J; bases not matched to a gene: 10. The germline CDR1 and CDR2 sequences are SGHDN and FVKESK.

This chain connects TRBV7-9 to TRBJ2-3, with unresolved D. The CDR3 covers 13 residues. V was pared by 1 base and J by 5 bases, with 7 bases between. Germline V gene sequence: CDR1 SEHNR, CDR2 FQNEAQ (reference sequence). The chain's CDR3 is CASSLGLGDTQYF. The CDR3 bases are TGTGCCAGCAGCTTAGGTCTGGGAGATACGCAGTATTTT.

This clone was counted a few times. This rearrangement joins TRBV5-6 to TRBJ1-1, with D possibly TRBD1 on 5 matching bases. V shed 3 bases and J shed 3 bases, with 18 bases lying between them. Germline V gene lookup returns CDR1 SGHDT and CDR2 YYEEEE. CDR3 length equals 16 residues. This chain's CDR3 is CASSWRSGRRDTEAFF. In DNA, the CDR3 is TGTGCCAGCAGCTGGAGGTCAGGGCGCAGGGACACTGAAGCTTTCTTT.

CDR3 nucleotides: TGTGCCAGCAGCCAGCGGGCGGGAGATAAAGATACGCAGTATTTT. Translating it yields CASSQRAGDKDTQYF. J is TRBJ2-3 and V is TRBV21-1; the D call in the table, TRBD2, was not verified against the DNA. TRBV21-1 is labeled a pseudogene. The length of the CDR3 is 15 residues.